The rows below give T cell receptor beta chains drawn from one sample of a study of beta chain features in type 1 diabetes. Sequenced by immunoSEQ multiplex PCR; TCRdb stores in-frame clones only, minus some. Of over 650,000 clones in the sample, roughly 13% were seen once. Sample: naive CD4+ T cells from blood. The receptors here all came from a man between 18 and 35 years old with type 1 diabetes. Both conserved end residues are part of each CDR3. The order of the fields is V gene, D gene, J gene, clone size, CDR3 DNA, CDR3 protein. The D gene is left open where the match is weak. The size entry is marked missing in some rows and otherwise reads once, few, many or a size class.

TRBV9	TRBD1	TRBJ2-5	few	TGTGCCAGCAGCGCATCGACAGGGGTTGGGGAGACCCAGTACTTC	CASSASTGVGETQYF
TRBV4-3	.	TRBJ2-3	.	TGCGCCAGCAGCCAAGGGGGGAGCGGTGAGAATACGCAGTATTTT	CASSQGGSGENTQYF
TRBV2	.	TRBJ1-1	.	TGTGCCAGCAGTGAAGAAGTTGACACTGAAGCTTTCTTT	CASSEEVDTEAFF
TRBV7-2	.	TRBJ2-5	few	TGTGCCAGCAGCTTAGAGACAGCCCAAGAGACCCAGTACTTC	CASSLETAQETQYF
TRBV20-1	.	TRBJ1-2	.	TGCAGTGCCACCCCGGGGGTCGGCTACACCTTC	CSATPGVGYTF
TRBV5-1	TRBD1	TRBJ1-1	few	TGCGCCAGCAGCTCGGACCTAGGACAGGGGAACACTGAAGCTTTCTTT	CASSSDLGQGNTEAFF
TRBV10-1	.	TRBJ2-3	.	TGCGCCAGCAGTGACACCCCGCCGGGATCCAGCACAGATACGCAGTATTTT	CASSDTPPGSSTDTQYF
TRBV10-3	.	TRBJ1-1	few	TGTGCCATCAGTGGCAGGGAGAACACTGAAGCTTTCTTT	CAISGRENTEAFF
TRBV16	.	TRBJ1-5	few	TGTGCCAGCAGCCAATCGACAGGCCCCCAGCCCCAGCATTTT	CASSQSTGPQPQHF
TRBV29-1	.	TRBJ2-1	.	TGCAGCGTTGTCGGGGGCAGGGACAATGAGCAGTTCTTC	CSVVGGRDNEQFF
TRBV19	.	TRBJ2-1	few	TGTGCCAGTAGTGATATCGGGTATGAGCAGTTCTTC	CASSDIGYEQFF
TRBV4-3	.	TRBJ2-1	.	TGCGCCAGCAGCCATATTACAGGGATGTACTACAATGAGCAGTTCTTC	CASSHITGMYYNEQFF
TRBV30	.	TRBJ1-2	.	TGTGCCTCCGATCACGGATGGACCTATGGCTACACCTTC	CASDHGWTYGYTF
TRBV30	.	TRBJ1-3	few	TGTGCCTGGAGTGGCCCAACCACAGGGAACACCATATATTTT	CAWSGPTTGNTIYF
TRBV28	.	TRBJ2-7	few	TGTGCCAGCAGTTTCAGAGGGCGGATCACGTACGAGCAGTACTTC	CASSFRGRITYEQYF
TRBV4-1	.	TRBJ1-6	.	TGCGCCAGCAGCCCTCAGGAGGATTATAATTCACCCCTCCACTTT	CASSPQEDYNSPLHF
TRBV7-2	.	TRBJ2-5	few	TGTGCCAGCAGCTTAGTCGGGCTGGGGCCGGGGGAGACCCAGTACTTC	CASSLVGLGPGETQYF
TRBV5-1	TRBD1	TRBJ2-5	.	TGCGCCAGCAGCTTGGAAGGGGGCGCGGGCCAAGAGACCCAGTACTTC	CASSLEGGAGQETQYF
TRBV7-9	.	TRBJ2-1	.	TGTGCCAGCAGCTTTGGCCCCTCTCCCGCATATAGGGAGCAGTTCTTC	CASSFGPSPAYREQFF
TRBV28	.	TRBJ1-2	.	TGTGCCAGCAGTCCCCGGGATGGCTACACCTTC	CASSPRDGYTF
TRBV18	.	TRBJ2-7	few	TGTGCCAGCTCACCATACGGGAGTGCCGCCTACGAGCAGTACTTC	CASSPYGSAAYEQYF
TRBV6-5	TRBD1	TRBJ2-3	.	TGTGCCAGCAGTAGGACAGGGGATAACACAGATACGCAGTATTTT	CASSRTGDNTDTQYF
TRBV25-1	.	TRBJ2-5	few	TGTGCCAGCAGTGAAGGGGGGGCATCCGCCAAGACCCAGTACTTC	CASSEGGASAKTQYF
TRBV18	TRBD1	TRBJ1-1	.	TGTGCCAGCTCAAGTCCCTACAGGGGGAACACTGAAGCTTTCTTT	CASSSPYRGNTEAFF
TRBV5-4	.	TRBJ2-1	few	TGTGCCAGCAGAGCGGACACCCGCTCCTACAATGAGCAGTTCTTC	CASRADTRSYNEQFF
TRBV30	.	TRBJ2-1	.	TGTGCCTGGACTCGAGGGCGGGAAGAGTACAATGAGCAGTTCTTC	CAWTRGREEYNEQFF